This T cell receptor beta chain is from a study of T cell therapy product for transplant patients (dated by TCRdb to about 2019). For the study in its entirety: The wider healthy donor group comprised roughly 20 individuals, roughly ten male and 9 female, aged 25 to 81 years, in Berlin, Germany. The expansion media were supplemented either with IL-7 and IL-15 at 9 to 10 ng/ml or, alternatively, with IL-2 at 50 U/ml. To assess clonal composition, the researchers compared the TCRbeta repertoires of CMV-specific T-cell products that were either rapamycin-treated or untreated, with both kinds coming from the same donors. The TCRbeta repertoire analysis of rapamycin-treated and untreated products involved n = 3 healthy donors. Using CMV as the model virus, the study developed a next-generation autologous adoptive antiviral T-cell product intended for immunosuppressed solid organ transplant patients.

V was cut back by 1 base and J by 5 bases, leaving a gap of 9 bases between them. CDR1 and CDR2 were assigned from the germline V gene as SGHRS and YFSETQ. CDR3 length: 13 amino acids, cysteine to phenylalanine. Kept here is only the CDR3 DNA, which spans 39 bases and is read in frame from base 1. Genomic DNA was extracted using an AllPrep DNA/RNA Kit, and TCRbeta CDR3 regions were amplified using the immunoSEQ hsTCRb Kit. In the paper's pipeline: Productive rearrangements were in-frame CDR3 nucleotide sequences without stop codons, analyzed in immunoSEQ Analyzer 3.0. Clonality was calculated from productive entropy normalized to the number of productive rearrangements, and the Morisita index was used to measure overlap between samples. TCRdb limited this immuneACCESS table to in-frame rearrangements with V and J called. A share of clones is missing; checked studies link under half to unresolved V genes, and the rest is unexplained. V, J and clone size reflect that table, while D and trimming were determined from the DNA. The sample table lists some 450 clones, 60% of them with a count of one. The top ten constitute 75% to 95% of the sample.

Worth noting for this clone: This clone's antigen is unknown. One base away there is no much larger clone; base qualities are not given.

Results and caveats for the whole study, not just this receptor: It was suggested by the authors that the increased clonal diversity in Rapa-TCPs may reflect survival of low-frequency clones and preferential expansion of central memory T cells. The top 10 clones covered 70% to 75% of the repertoire in rapamycin-treated products versus approximately 92% in untreated products. Paired products from the same donor shared many clones, whereas repertoires from different donors showed no overlap. Compared with untreated products, rapamycin-treated products had a more diverse, less clonal TCRbeta repertoire and more distinct clones.

Going by the paper, this sample's label translates to: approximately 19 nM rapamycin added during CMV-specific T-cell product expansion (Rapa-TCP). Going by the paper, this sample's label translates to: CMVpp65/IE-1-reactive T cells enriched by IFNgamma capture and expanded in vitro. PBMCs were stimulated for roughly six hours with overlapping CMV pp65 and IE-1 peptide pools, each at about 0.5 ug/ml. IFNgamma-producing CMV-stimulated cells were positively selected with the IFNgamma Secretion Assay-Cell Enrichment and Detection Kit (Miltenyi Biotec). Enriched IFNgamma+ cells were cultured for approximately 23 days with irradiated autologous feeders plus either IL-7/IL-15 or IL-2. To provide enough cells for different cell sorting steps, buffy coats were used from about a sixth of the 19 healthy donors. Biocoll density gradient centrifugation was used to isolate peripheral blood mononuclear cells. Healthy donor buffy coats were obtained from DRK.

The specimen sequenced was a sorted cell population cultured from PBMCs. This receptor chain uses TRBV5-1 and TRBJ1-2, with the D gene uncertain. This clonotype was obtained from an adult in good health. In nucleotides, the sequence is TGCGCCAGCAGCTTGACAGTTTCGTATGGCTACACCTTC. This sequence encodes CASSLTVSYGYTF.